This T cell receptor beta chain was sequenced during a study of T cells in Graves' hyperthyroidism and ophthalmopathy. Study-level findings and limits: From stable hyperthyroidism, ophthalmopathy was separated by a 13 V-J model.

This clonotype showed up many times. The antigen remains undetermined. The source of the PBMCs was 8.5 to 10 ml of fresh peripheral blood. What was amplified from RNA transcripts were TCR beta CDR3 regions. Carried out on the TCR CDR3, a first-round RT-PCR used the HTBI primer set. MiXCR, run by TCRdb on the multiplex PCR reads, gives a single entry per CDR3 protein. The data contain 250,000 to 300,000 distinct CDR3 sequences, roughly 14% of them seen just once; the ten biggest clones take up about 14%. Material: blood. The receptor's source is a woman aged 40 to 55 with Graves' hyperthyroidism that later progressed to Graves' ophthalmopathy.

The CDR3 DNA reads TGTGCCAACCCAGGAGCCAGAATGAACACTGAAGCTTTCTTT. Its translation: CANPGARMNTEAFF. The rearrangement joins TRBV2 to TRBJ1-1; D is unclear. Germline V gene lookup returns CDR1 SNHLY and CDR2 FYNNEI. This CDR3 has 14 residues. V lost 10 bases and J 0 bases, leaving 15 bases between the germline ends.